This TCR beta chain was captured in a study of blood T cell repertoires in COVID-19. Study context: Collection of acute and convalescent COVID-19 samples took place in the United States, Italy and Spain.

Germline-derived CDR1 and CDR2 are MRHNA and SNTAGT. This CDR3 contains 16 residues. V was clipped by 0 bases and J by 0 bases, with 10 bases between them. Original processing methods: Estimation of nucleated cell counts was performed using reference gene primer amplification. Using immunoSEQ multiplex PCR, the repertoire was profiled, and TCRdb retains in-frame clones only, with some absent. V, J and clone size were drawn from that table, and D and trimming were deduced from the DNA. The repertoire includes tens of thousands of clones, under 95% of them detected once, and about 17% sits in the top ten.

This clonotype was sampled from a woman older than 75 with active or convalescent COVID-19. V is TRBV6-4 and J is TRBJ2-3; the D is unclear. The specimen was peripheral blood. The CDR3 DNA follows: TGTGCCAGCAGTGACTCTCTAGGCTTCAGCACAGATACGCAGTATTTT. Protein sequence: CASSDSLGFSTDTQYF.